The clone carrying this T cell receptor beta chain showed up just a few times. Its antigen is still unknown. Germline V CDR1 and CDR2: SGHAT, FQDESV (reference sequence). The V end lost 5 bases, the J end lost 4 bases, and 9 bases lay between the germline ends. CDR3 length: 13 amino acids. This record belongs to a study of beta chain features in type 1 diabetes. Overall study results and limits: Compared to healthy donors, patients appeared to have naive, central memory and Treg TCRB repertoires that were more alike. Significant though moderate, a shortening of TCRB CDR3s appeared in all four CD4+ subsets of Type 1 diabetes patients. Resolution of whether HLA type affects TCRB rearrangement was not achieved here. Insertions at VDJ junctions were less frequent in type 1 diabetes patients. These patients also deleted more nucleotides at the same junctions.

Of the isolated RNA, all was reverse transcribed, and so the sequenced material was expressed TCRB transcripts. The table came from immunoSEQ multiplex PCR; TCRdb's copy has only in-frame clones and leaves some out. The data hold approximately 730,000 clones, with about an eighth observed a single time. A single heparinised draw of approximately 0.11 L on average was taken per donor. The chain links TRBV11-1 to TRBJ1-5; D gene ambiguous. The sample comprised naive CD4+ T cells from blood. This sequence originates from a man younger than 35 with type 1 diabetes. The CDR3 nucleotides read TGTGCCAGCAGCCGAGACGGTAATCAGCCCCAGCATTTT. Translation: CASSRDGNQPQHF.